These T cell receptor beta chains were read from a single sample in a study of vaccination and CD4 T cells after COVID-19. TCRdb re-called the PCR reads with MiXCR, one entry per CDR3 protein. The sample lists fewer than 20,000 distinct CDR3 sequences, roughly 54% occurring once. Antigens for these TCRs are unknown. The input for sequencing was CD4+ T cells from blood, cultured in vitro, taken before SARS-CoV-2 vaccination. The receptors here all came from a human donor who had recovered from COVID-19. Each CDR3 is given without its conserved first and last residue. Fields, in order: D gene, J gene, CDR3 length, clone size, V gene, CDR3 protein. The D gene is left open where the match is weak. Size values are once, few and many counts, or a class for expanded clones, and some rows have none.

D: .; J: TRBJ2-5; length: 11; size: .; V: TRBV7-2; CDR3: ASSFKGQETQY
D: .; J: TRBJ2-1; length: 10; size: .; V: TRBV28; CDR3: ASSGGVDEQF
D: TRBD2; J: TRBJ2-3; length: 15; size: .; V: TRBV7-9; CDR3: ASSPRTSWDLTDTQY
D: TRBD2; J: TRBJ2-5; length: 15; size: .; V: TRBV5-5; CDR3: ASSLGRLAGPQETQY
D: .; J: TRBJ2-7; length: 12; size: .; V: TRBV2; CDR3: ASSVTPMGYEQY
D: TRBD2; J: TRBJ2-3; length: 13; size: few; V: TRBV24-1; CDR3: ATSGVSGSADTQY
D: .; J: TRBJ1-5; length: 11; size: few; V: TRBV2; CDR3: ASRTNINQPQH
D: .; J: TRBJ1-6; length: 10; size: .; V: TRBV28; CDR3: ASQRWNSPLH
D: .; J: TRBJ2-3; length: 11; size: .; V: TRBV12-3/TRBV12-4; CDR3: ASSWQQADTQY
D: TRBD2; J: TRBJ2-3; length: 14; size: .; V: TRBV19; CDR3: ASSPHGGGRQDTQY
D: TRBD1; J: TRBJ1-3; length: 13; size: few; V: TRBV20-1; CDR3: SAERDRFSGNTIY
D: TRBD1; J: TRBJ1-5; length: 12; size: few; V: TRBV20-1; CDR3: SAGQGGGNQPQH
D: .; J: TRBJ2-7; length: 13; size: .; V: TRBV12-3/TRBV12-4; CDR3: ASSSTGRVSYEQY
D: .; J: TRBJ2-1; length: 13; size: .; V: TRBV7-9; CDR3: ASSSGVTSYNEQF
D: TRBD2; J: TRBJ2-1; length: 14; size: once; V: TRBV19; CDR3: ASSIRAGITYNEQF
D: .; J: TRBJ1-5; length: 11; size: few; V: TRBV21-1; CDR3: ASSKGSNQPQH
D: TRBD1; J: TRBJ2-7; length: 14; size: .; V: TRBV5-8; CDR3: ASRETGTVGKEEQY
D: .; J: TRBJ2-1; length: 12; size: .; V: TRBV19; CDR3: ASSIARGRNEQF
D: TRBD2; J: TRBJ2-5; length: 15; size: .; V: TRBV27; CDR3: ASSLRLAGEGWQTQY
D: .; J: TRBJ2-1; length: 14; size: .; V: TRBV27; CDR3: ASSLSPRIRPNEQF
D: TRBD1; J: TRBJ1-2; length: 11; size: .; V: TRBV2; CDR3: ASTQEGAHGYT
D: .; J: TRBJ1-2; length: 10; size: .; V: TRBV6-2/TRBV6-3; CDR3: ASSETVRGYT
D: TRBD2; J: TRBJ2-7; length: 12; size: .; V: TRBV28; CDR3: ATCLADLTYEQY
D: TRBD1; J: TRBJ1-1; length: 11; size: .; V: TRBV10-3; CDR3: AIRDRVDAEAF
D: .; J: TRBJ2-1; length: 12; size: .; V: TRBV6-1; CDR3: ASLDSTTYNEQF
D: TRBD2; J: TRBJ2-3; length: 14; size: .; V: TRBV6-1; CDR3: ASIPPSGSGVDTQY
D: .; J: TRBJ1-2; length: 11; size: few; V: TRBV20-1; CDR3: SARDPEPGLFT
D: .; J: TRBJ2-3; length: 13; size: .; V: TRBV24-1; CDR3: ATSDHSLSTDTQY
D: .; J: TRBJ2-1; length: 13; size: .; V: TRBV19; CDR3: ASSMTRSSYNEQF
D: .; J: TRBJ1-5; length: 13; size: .; V: TRBV2; CDR3: ASSGAAGGNQPQH
D: TRBD2; J: TRBJ2-3; length: 10; size: .; V: TRBV20-1; CDR3: SPSGSPDTQY
D: .; J: TRBJ1-6; length: 11; size: .; V: TRBV20-1; CDR3: SARARDNSPLH
D: .; J: TRBJ2-1; length: 13; size: .; V: TRBV6-1; CDR3: ASTSARGTYNEQF
D: TRBD2; J: TRBJ2-7; length: 12; size: once; V: TRBV20-1; CDR3: SAAGLAGAWEQY
D: .; J: TRBJ1-5; length: 17; size: .; V: TRBV20-1; CDR3: SASYLSSGALANNQPQH
D: .; J: TRBJ2-5; length: 13; size: .; V: TRBV28; CDR3: ASSLWGVRVETQY
D: .; J: TRBJ1-5; length: 13; size: .; V: TRBV30; CDR3: AWSVSGTVNQPQH
D: .; J: TRBJ2-1; length: 13; size: .; V: TRBV20-1; CDR3: SADLASSSYNEQF
D: .; J: TRBJ1-4; length: 13; size: .; V: TRBV20-1; CDR3: SARSPTGAREKLF
D: .; J: TRBJ2-5; length: 10; size: .; V: TRBV7-3; CDR3: ASSLTSETQY
D: .; J: TRBJ2-3; length: 12; size: .; V: TRBV7-3; CDR3: ASSLATSTDTQY
D: .; J: TRBJ2-1; length: 13; size: .; V: TRBV20-1; CDR3: SARGPSGEQSEQF
D: .; J: TRBJ2-7; length: 10; size: .; V: TRBV7-9; CDR3: ASSLRGYEQY
D: .; J: TRBJ2-1; length: 13; size: .; V: TRBV7-2; CDR3: ASSKQTRYYNEQF
D: .; J: TRBJ1-2; length: 12; size: few; V: TRBV28; CDR3: ASSQLGHNYGYT
D: TRBD1; J: TRBJ1-2; length: 11; size: .; V: TRBV18; CDR3: ASSPLQGDGYT
D: TRBD1; J: TRBJ1-1; length: 13; size: .; V: TRBV28; CDR3: ASSLLGGQNTEAF
D: .; J: TRBJ2-7; length: 12; size: medium-sized; V: TRBV14; CDR3: ASSQRLPPYEQY
D: TRBD1; J: TRBJ2-2; length: 15; size: .; V: TRBV28; CDR3: ASSRRPGQGPPGELF
D: .; J: TRBJ2-4; length: 11; size: .; V: TRBV28; CDR3: ASWSFAKNIQY
D: .; J: TRBJ2-7; length: 13; size: .; V: TRBV27; CDR3: ASSLGGGVAREQY
D: TRBD2; J: TRBJ2-5; length: 10; size: few; V: TRBV2; CDR3: ASAGRAETQY
D: .; J: TRBJ2-5; length: 13; size: few; V: TRBV20-1; CDR3: SAKRGAGPQETQY
D: .; J: TRBJ2-3; length: 10; size: .; V: TRBV7-4; CDR3: ASERGTDTQY
D: .; J: TRBJ2-7; length: 11; size: few; V: TRBV27; CDR3: ASSLGGLFEQY
D: .; J: TRBJ2-2; length: 13; size: .; V: TRBV20-1; CDR3: SASGLTLNTGELF